A single sample is the source of the 9 T cell receptor beta chains below, sequenced in a study of regulatory T cells in long-lasting Graves disease. Building the TCR beta libraries relied on iRepertoire HTBI primers, and CDR3 regions underwent Arm-PCR. TCRdb independently ran MiXCR on the multiplex PCR reads; one entry per CDR3 protein. The repertoire holds a few hundred thousand distinct CDR3 sequences, about 14% seen once, with roughly 10% in the top ten. Described time point: newly diagnosed GD, antithyroid drugs for less than 3 months. Extracted RNA from PBMCs served as the source of the TCR library. This sample also belongs to another study, concerning T cells in Graves' hyperthyroidism and ophthalmopathy.

This material consisted of peripheral blood mononuclear cells (PBMCs), taken at new diagnosis, from a patient treated with antithyroid drugs. The receptors here all came from a man aged 25-45 years with Graves disease.

The sample holds many counts of this clonotype. The J gene is TRBJ2-7, the V gene TRBV27, with 8 bases identical to TRBD2. The germline V gene has CDR1 MNHEY and CDR2 SMNVEV (reference sequence). CDR3 length: 16 amino acids. The V gene end was trimmed by 0 bases and the J gene end by 4 bases; junction bases not matched to a gene: 8. In DNA, the CDR3 is TGTGCCAGCAGTTTATCGGGGCTAGCGGGTCGGTACGAGCAGTACTTC. It encodes CASSLSGLAGRYEQYF.

The sample holds a few counts of this clonotype. In DNA, the CDR3 is TGTGCCAGCAGCCGAGAGGTAGGGACATCAAGCTTGAAACCAGCTTTCTTT. Protein: CASSREVGTSSLKPAFF. The rearrangement joins TRBV14 to TRBJ1-1; possibly TRBD1 for D (6 bases). This CDR3 is built from 17 residues. Trimming took off 4 bases at V and 10 bases at J, with 28 bases between the two ends. Germline V CDR1 and CDR2: SGHDN, FVKESK.

A note on this clonotype: This sequence is one base from a far larger clone and is likely a read error. The rearrangement joins TRBV2 to TRBJ1-1; D gene ambiguous. Matching the DNA end better, TRBJ2-1 makes the J call doubtful. CDR3 length equals 12 residues. Germline assignment: CDR1 SNHLY and CDR2 FYNNEI. The DNA of the CDR3 is TGTGCCAGCTTCGACATTCAAGAGACCCAGTTCTTC. Its protein product is CASFDIQETQFF.

Ten or more counts support this clonotype. The chain links TRBV13 to TRBJ2-3; possible D gene TRBD1, 6 bases. V lost 5 bases and J 5 bases, leaving 11 bases between the germline ends. The CDR3 is 13 residues long. The V gene's germline CDR1 is PRHDT and CDR2 FYEKMQ (reference sequence). CDR3 sequence (DNA): TGTGCCAGCAGCCCTCGACAGGTAGATACGCAGTATTTT. Protein product: CASSPRQVDTQYF.

The chain employs TRBV4-1 and TRBJ1-2; D remains unclear. Germline CDR1 MGHRA, CDR2 YSYEKL. The CDR3 consists of 16 residues. The ends were cut back, 0 bases at V and 4 bases at J, with 15 bases in the middle. The CDR3 coding sequence is TGCGCCAGCAGCCAAGAGGGGTACTCCAGCCTCTATGGCTACACCTTC. Encoded protein: CASSQEGYSSLYGYTF.

In its sample, this clonotype was seen many times. The CDR3 spells CASGDRVVLDGYTF. The DNA of the CDR3 is TGCGCCAGCGGAGACAGGGTAGTGTTGGATGGCTACACCTTC. The rearrangement links TRBV10-2 to TRBJ1-2; 7 bases match TRBD1. The CDR3 loop spans 14 amino acids. Trimming removed 8 bases from V and 6 bases from J; junction bases left unmatched: 12. CDR1 WSHSY and CDR2 SAAADI come from the germline V gene.

This clonotype was seen at least ten times. CDR3 protein: CSVEEGRVGEAFF. The CDR3 DNA sequence: TGCAGCGTTGAAGAGGGGCGCGTAGGTGAAGCTTTCTTT. The gene calls are TRBV29-1 and TRBJ1-1; tentative D call: TRBD1 (5 bases). Germline V lookup: CDR1 SQVTM, CDR2 ANQGSEA. The CDR3 loop spans 13 amino acids. With 0 bases removed from V and 7 bases from J, the gap between germline ends came to 12 bases. Looking up the rest from reference TRBV29-1 and TRBJ1-1 gives the full variable domain: SAVISQKPSRDICQRGTSLTIQCQVDSQVTMMFWYRQQPGQSLTLIATANQGSEATYESGFVIDKFPISRPNLTFSTLTVSNMSPEDSSIYLCSVEEGRVGEAFFGQGTRLTVV.

The gene calls are TRBV12-3 or TRBV12-4 and TRBJ1-6; 7 bases map to TRBD1. The CDR3 has 16 amino acids. Trimming removed 8 bases from V and 2 bases from J; junction bases left unmatched: 9. The CDR3 DNA reads as TGTGCCAGCTTGAATCGCAGGGGGACCTATAATTCACCCCTCCACTTT. This codes for CASLNRRGTYNSPLHF.

The table lists this clonotype with a few counts. The chain combines TRBV3-1 with TRBJ2-3; no reliable D call. The J call may be mistaken, given a closer DNA end match to TRBJ2-5. The germline CDR1 and CDR2 sequences are LGHDT and YNNKEL (reference sequence). This CDR3 comprises 13 residues. CDR3 loop: CASSPLNRETQYF. The CDR3 DNA reads as TGTGCCAGCAGTCCCCTGAACAGAGAGACCCAGTACTTC.